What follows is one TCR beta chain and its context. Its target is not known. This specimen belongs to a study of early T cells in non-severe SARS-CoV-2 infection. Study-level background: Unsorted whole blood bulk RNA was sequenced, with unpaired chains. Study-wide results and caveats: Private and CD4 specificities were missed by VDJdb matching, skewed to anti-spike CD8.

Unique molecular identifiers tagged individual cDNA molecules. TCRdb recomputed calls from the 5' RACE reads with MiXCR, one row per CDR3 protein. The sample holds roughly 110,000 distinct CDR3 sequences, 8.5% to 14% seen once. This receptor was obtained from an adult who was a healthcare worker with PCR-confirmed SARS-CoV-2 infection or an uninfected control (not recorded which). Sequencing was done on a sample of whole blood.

CDR3 DNA sequence: TGTGCCACTCCTAGCGGGAGGTTCGATGAGCAGTTCTTC. This encodes CATPSGRFDEQFF. The V gene is TRBV6-4, the J gene TRBJ2-1; 11 positions match TRBD2. CDR3 length: 13 residues. With V trimmed by 10 bases and J by 8 bases, 7 bases remained unmatched. Germline V gene sequence: CDR1 MRHNA, CDR2 SNTAGT.